Below, 4 T cell receptor beta chains from the same sample are listed, as sequenced in a study of blood T cells in healthy people across ages. Together with a sample-barcoded 5' primer, a J-beta primer mix was included in a second PCR lasting about 6 to 11 cycles. TCRdb redid the calling of the 5' RACE reads with MiXCR, one entry per CDR3 protein. The table shows 600,000 to 650,000 distinct CDR3 sequences, with about 53% occurring only once. The material sequenced was blood. The receptors shown here come from a man in his sixties in good health.

This clonotype was observed a few times. CDR3 residues: CASGRGRNEQFF. In nucleotides, the CDR3 is TGTGCCAGCGGGAGGGGACGGAATGAGCAGTTCTTC. The chain couples TRBV12-3 or TRBV12-4 to TRBJ2-1, with 7 bases fitting TRBD2. Trimming took 8 bases from V and 7 from J; bases not matched to a gene: 5. The CDR3 has 12 amino acids.

V gene TRBV6-1 combines with J gene TRBJ1-2; 9 nucleotides line up with TRBD1. V gave up 3 bases and J gave up 2 bases; unmatched junction bases: 4. This CDR3 has 15 residues. CDR1 and CDR2 from the germline V gene are MNHNS and SASEGT. This chain's CDR3 is CASSDQTGGNYGYTF. CDR3 coding DNA: TGTGCCAGCAGTGACCAGACAGGGGGGAACTATGGCTACACCTTC.

This rearrangement joins TRBV27 to TRBJ2-7, with TRBD2 matching over 9 bases. The CDR3 has 17 residues. Trimming removed 6 bases from V and 0 bases from J; junction bases left unmatched: 12. The germline gives CDR1 MNHEY, CDR2 SMNVEV (reference sequence). The CDR3 nucleotides read TGTGCCAGCAGCTCTCCGTCCGGTAGCGGGAGCTCCTACGAGCAGTACTTC. The encoded protein is CASSSPSGSGSSYEQYF.

There are a few counts of this clonotype. This chain connects TRBV12-3 or TRBV12-4 to TRBJ2-3; D is perhaps TRBD1 (7 bases). V was clipped by 5 bases and J by 5 bases, with 14 bases between them. The length of the CDR3 is 14 residues. CDR3 DNA sequence: TGTGCCAGCAGTCCCGGGGGACAGCGAGATACGCAGTATTTT. It is translated as CASSPGGQRDTQYF.